These 5 T cell receptor beta chains originate from one sample sequenced in a study of blood T cell repertoires in COVID-19. Here immunoSEQ multiplex PCR was the method, and the copy in TCRdb shows in-frame clones only, minus some. The data hold some 530,000 clones, with about 88% observed a single time. The source material was PBMCs or T cells enriched from blood (not recorded which). These receptors originate from a woman aged 60-70 years who had recovered from COVID-19.

V and J are TRBV25-1 and TRBJ1-4; no firm D call. CDR3 length: 13 amino acids. Germline V gene data show CDR1 as MGHDK and CDR2 as SYGVNS. Trimming removed 3 bases from V and 5 bases from J, with 7 bases in between. The CDR3, as DNA: TGTGCCAGCAGTGAGTCCGGGAATGAAAAACTGTTTTTT. As protein: CASSESGNEKLFF.

V gene TRBV19 combines with J gene TRBJ1-2; D unclear. The germline V gene has CDR1 LNHDA and CDR2 SQIVND (reference sequence). The length of the CDR3 is 13 residues. V lost 4 bases and J lost 5, with 11 bases in between. The CDR3 protein is CASSRALTYGYTF. CDR3 nucleotides: TGTGCCAGTAGTAGGGCCTTAACTTATGGCTACACCTTC.

The J gene is TRBJ1-2, the V gene TRBV19; 8 nucleotides match TRBD1. The junction had 13 bases not matched to a gene; V was cut back by 9 bases and J by 1 base. Per the germline V gene, CDR1 is LNHDA and CDR2 is SQIVND (reference sequence). There are 16 residues in the CDR3. CDR3 nucleotide sequence: TGTGCCAGCCTGAGGCCCGGGACAGGATTTAACTATGGCTACACCTTC. Its protein product is CASLRPGTGFNYGYTF.

The rearrangement joins TRBV5-1 to TRBJ2-2; the match to TRBD2 covers 11 bases. Germline CDR1 and CDR2: SGHRS and YFSETQ. The CDR3 has 16 amino acids. V was pared by 1 base and J by 8 bases, with 7 bases of the junction left unmatched. CDR3 sequence (DNA): TGCGCCAGCAGCTTGAGACTAGCGGGGTCTACGGGGGAGCTGTTTTTT. It is translated as CASSLRLAGSTGELFF.

The rearrangement links TRBV6-5 to TRBJ2-2, with a tentative D call TRBD1 (5 bases). Germline V gene data show CDR1 as MNHEY and CDR2 as SVGAGI. The CDR3 is 15 residues long. The V gene lost 2 bases and the J gene lost 0 bases, with 7 bases spanning the gap. CDR3 sequence reads: CASSYRQSNTGELFF. The CDR3 DNA reads as TGTGCCAGCAGTTACCGACAGTCGAACACCGGGGAGCTGTTTTTT.